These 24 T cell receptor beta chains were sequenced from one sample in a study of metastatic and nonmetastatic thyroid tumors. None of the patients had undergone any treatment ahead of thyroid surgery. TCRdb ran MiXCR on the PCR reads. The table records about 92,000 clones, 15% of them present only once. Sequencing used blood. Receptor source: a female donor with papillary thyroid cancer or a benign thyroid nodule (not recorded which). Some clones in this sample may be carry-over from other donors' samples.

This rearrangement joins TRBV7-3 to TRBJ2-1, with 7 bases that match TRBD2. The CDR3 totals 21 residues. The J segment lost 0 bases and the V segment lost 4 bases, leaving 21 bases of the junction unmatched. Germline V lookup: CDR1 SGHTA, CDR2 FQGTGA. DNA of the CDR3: TGTGCCAGCAGCTCAAATGGTTCGGGGGGTGGAATAGGTAGCTCCTACAATGAGCAGTTCTTC. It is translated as CASSSNGSGGGIGSSYNEQFF.

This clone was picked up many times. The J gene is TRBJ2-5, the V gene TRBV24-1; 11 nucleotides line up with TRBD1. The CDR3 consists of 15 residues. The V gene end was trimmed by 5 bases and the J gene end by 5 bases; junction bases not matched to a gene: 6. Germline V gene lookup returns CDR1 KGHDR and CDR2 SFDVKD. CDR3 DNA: TGTGCCACCAGTGTTCCGGACAGGGGGCACGAGACCCAGTACTTC. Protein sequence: CATSVPDRGHETQYF.

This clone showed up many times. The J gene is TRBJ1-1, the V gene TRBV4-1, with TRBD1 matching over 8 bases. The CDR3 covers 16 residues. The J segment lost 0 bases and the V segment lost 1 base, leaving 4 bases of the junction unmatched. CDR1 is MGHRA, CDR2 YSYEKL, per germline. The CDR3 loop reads CASSQAGGEMNTEAFF. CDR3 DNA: TGCGCCAGCAGCCAAGCAGGGGGCGAAATGAACACTGAAGCTTTCTTT.

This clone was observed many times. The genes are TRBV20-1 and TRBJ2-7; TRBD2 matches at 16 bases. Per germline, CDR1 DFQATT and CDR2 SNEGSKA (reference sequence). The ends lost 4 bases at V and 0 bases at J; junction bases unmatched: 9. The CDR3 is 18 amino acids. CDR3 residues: CSANPGLAGGSYSYEQYF. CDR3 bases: TGCAGTGCTAACCCGGGACTAGCGGGGGGGAGTTACTCCTACGAGCAGTACTTC.

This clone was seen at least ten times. CDR3 sequence: CASSIRPGQALYGYTF. CDR3 sequence (DNA): TGTGCCAGTAGTATCAGACCGGGACAGGCCCTCTATGGCTACACCTTC. The rearrangement links TRBV19 to TRBJ1-2; 8 bases match TRBD1. Per germline, CDR1 LNHDA and CDR2 SQIVND (reference sequence). This CDR3 is built from 16 residues. The junction had 10 bases not matched to a gene; V was cut back by 3 bases and J by 4 bases.

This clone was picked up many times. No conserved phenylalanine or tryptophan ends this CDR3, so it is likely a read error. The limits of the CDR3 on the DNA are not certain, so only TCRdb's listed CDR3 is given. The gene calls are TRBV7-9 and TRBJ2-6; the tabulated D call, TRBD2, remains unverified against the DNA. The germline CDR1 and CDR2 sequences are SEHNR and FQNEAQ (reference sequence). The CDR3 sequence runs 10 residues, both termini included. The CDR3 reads CASSSPGLGK.

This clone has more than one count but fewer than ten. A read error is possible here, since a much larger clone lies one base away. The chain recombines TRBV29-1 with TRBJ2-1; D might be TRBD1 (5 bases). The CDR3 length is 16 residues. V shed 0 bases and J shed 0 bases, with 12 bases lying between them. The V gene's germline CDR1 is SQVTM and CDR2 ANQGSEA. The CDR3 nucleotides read TGCAGCGTTGAAGATCCGTACAGGAGCTCCTACAATGAGCAGTTCTTC. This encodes CSVEDPYRSSYNEQFF.

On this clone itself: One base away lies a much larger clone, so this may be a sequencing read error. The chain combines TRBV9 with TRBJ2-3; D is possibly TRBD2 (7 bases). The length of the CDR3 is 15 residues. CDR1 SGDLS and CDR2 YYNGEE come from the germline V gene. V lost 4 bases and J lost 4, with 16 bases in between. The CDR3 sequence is CASSLGGAGPDTQYF. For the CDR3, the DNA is TGTGCCAGCAGCTTAGGGGGGGCCGGACCAGATACGCAGTATTTT.

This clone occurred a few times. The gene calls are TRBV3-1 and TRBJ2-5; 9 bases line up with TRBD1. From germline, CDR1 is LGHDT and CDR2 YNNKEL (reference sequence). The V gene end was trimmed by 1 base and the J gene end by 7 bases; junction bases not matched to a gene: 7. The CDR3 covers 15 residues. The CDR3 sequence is CASSQVGQGVGTQYF. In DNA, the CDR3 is TGTGCCAGCAGCCAAGTGGGACAGGGAGTTGGGACCCAGTACTTC.

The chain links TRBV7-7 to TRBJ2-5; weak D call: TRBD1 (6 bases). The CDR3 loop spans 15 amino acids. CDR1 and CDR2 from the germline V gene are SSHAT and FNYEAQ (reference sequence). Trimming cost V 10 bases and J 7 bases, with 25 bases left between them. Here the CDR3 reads CATHDGTNPGGTQYF. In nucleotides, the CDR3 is TGTGCCACGCATGATGGGACAAATCCCGGAGGGACCCAGTACTTC.

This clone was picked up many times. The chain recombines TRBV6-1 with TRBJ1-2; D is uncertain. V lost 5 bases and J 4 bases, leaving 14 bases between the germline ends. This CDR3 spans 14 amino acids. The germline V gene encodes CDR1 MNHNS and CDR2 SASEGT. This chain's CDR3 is CASSRVPEVYGYTF. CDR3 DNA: TGTGCCAGCAGTCGGGTCCCTGAGGTCTATGGCTACACCTTC.

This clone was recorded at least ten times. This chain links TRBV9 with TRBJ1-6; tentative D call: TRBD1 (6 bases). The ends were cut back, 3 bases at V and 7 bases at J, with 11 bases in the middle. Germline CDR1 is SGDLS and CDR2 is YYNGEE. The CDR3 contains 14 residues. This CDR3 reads CASSGGALNSPLHF. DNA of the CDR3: TGTGCCAGCAGCGGGGGGGCGCTAAATTCACCCCTCCACTTT. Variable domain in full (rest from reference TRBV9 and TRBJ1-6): DSGVTQTPKHLITATGQRVTLRCSPRSGDLSVYWYQQSLDQGLQFLIQYYNGEERAKGNILERFSAQQFPDLHSELNLSSLELGDSALYFCASSGGALNSPLHFGNGTRLTVT.

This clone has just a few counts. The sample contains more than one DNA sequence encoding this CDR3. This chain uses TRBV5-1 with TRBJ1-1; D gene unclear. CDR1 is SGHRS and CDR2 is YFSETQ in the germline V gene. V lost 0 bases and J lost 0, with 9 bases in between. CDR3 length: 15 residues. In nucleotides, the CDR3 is TGCGCCAGCAGCTTGGGGGGAACTATGAACACTGAAGCTTTCTTT. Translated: CASSLGGTMNTEAFF. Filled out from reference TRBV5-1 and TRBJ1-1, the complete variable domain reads KAGVTQTPRYLIKTRGQQVTLSCSPISGHRSVSWYQQTPGQGLQFLFEYFSETQRNKGNFPGRFSGRQFSNSRSEMNVSTLELGDSALYLCASSLGGTMNTEAFFGQGTRLTVV.

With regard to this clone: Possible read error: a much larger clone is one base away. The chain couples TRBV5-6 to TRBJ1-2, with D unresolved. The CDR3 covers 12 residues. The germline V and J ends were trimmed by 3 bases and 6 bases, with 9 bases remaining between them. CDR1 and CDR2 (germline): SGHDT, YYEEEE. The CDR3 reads CASSSQINGYTF. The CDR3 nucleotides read TGTGCCAGCAGCTCACAAATTAATGGCTACACCTTC.

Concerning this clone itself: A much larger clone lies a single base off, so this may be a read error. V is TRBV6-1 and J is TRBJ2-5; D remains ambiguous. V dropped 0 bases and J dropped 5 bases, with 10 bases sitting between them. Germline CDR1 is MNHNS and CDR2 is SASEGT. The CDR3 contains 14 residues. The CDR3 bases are TGTGCCAGCAGTGAAGCGAACGTTTGGGAGACCCAGTACTTC. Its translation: CASSEANVWETQYF.

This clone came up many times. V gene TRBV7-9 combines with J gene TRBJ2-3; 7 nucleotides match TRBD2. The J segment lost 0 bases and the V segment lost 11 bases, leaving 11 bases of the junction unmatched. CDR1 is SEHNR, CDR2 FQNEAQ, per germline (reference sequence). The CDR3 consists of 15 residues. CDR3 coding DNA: TGTGCCTTTCGGCCAAGCGGGGCTAGCACAGATACGCAGTATTTT. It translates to CAFRPSGASTDTQYF.

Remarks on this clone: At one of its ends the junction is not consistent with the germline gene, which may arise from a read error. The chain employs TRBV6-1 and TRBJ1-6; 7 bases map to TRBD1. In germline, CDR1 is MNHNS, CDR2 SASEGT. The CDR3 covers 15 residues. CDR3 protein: CASSVDRLPNSPLRF. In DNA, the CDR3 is TGTGCCAGCAGCGTGGACAGGCTTCCGAATTCACCCCTCCGATTT.

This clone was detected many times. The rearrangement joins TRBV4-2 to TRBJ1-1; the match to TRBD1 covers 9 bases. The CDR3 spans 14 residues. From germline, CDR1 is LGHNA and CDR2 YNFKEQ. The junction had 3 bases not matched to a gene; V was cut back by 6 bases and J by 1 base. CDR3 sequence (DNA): TGTGCCAGCAGACAGGGACAGGGGAACACTGAAGCTTTCTTT. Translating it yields CASRQGQGNTEAFF.

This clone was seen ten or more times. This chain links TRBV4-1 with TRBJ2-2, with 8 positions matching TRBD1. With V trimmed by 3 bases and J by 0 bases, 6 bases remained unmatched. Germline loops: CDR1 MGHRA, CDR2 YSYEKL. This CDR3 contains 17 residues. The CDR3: CASSHVGQGTNTGELFF. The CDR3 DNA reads TGCGCCAGCAGCCACGTAGGACAGGGCACGAACACCGGGGAGCTGTTTTTT.

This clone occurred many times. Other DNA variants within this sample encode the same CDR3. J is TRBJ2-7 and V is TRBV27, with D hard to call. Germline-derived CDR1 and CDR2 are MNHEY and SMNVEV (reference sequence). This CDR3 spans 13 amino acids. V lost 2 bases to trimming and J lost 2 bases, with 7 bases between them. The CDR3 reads CASSLGRTYEQYF. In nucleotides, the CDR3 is TGTGCCAGCAGTTTAGGGCGAACCTACGAGCAGTACTTC.

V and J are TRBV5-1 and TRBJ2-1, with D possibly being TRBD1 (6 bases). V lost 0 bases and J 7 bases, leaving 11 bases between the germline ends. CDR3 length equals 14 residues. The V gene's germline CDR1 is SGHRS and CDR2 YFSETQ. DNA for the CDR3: TGCGCCAGCAGCTTGGGGGCAGGGGTTAATGAGCAGTTCTTC. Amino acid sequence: CASSLGAGVNEQFF.

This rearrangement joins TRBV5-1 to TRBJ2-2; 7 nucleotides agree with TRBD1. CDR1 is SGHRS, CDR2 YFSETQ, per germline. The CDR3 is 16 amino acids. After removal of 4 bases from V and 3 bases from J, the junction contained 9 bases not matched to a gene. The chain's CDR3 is CASSPVRQGDTGELFF. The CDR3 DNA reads TGCGCCAGCAGCCCCGTAAGACAGGGAGACACCGGGGAGCTGTTTTTT.

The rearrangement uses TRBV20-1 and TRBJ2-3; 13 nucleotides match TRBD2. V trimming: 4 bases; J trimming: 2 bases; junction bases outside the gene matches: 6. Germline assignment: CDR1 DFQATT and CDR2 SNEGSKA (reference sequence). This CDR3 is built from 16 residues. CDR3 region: CSAKGTSGTSTDTQYF. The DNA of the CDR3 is TGCAGTGCTAAAGGGACTAGCGGGACCTCCACAGATACGCAGTATTTT.

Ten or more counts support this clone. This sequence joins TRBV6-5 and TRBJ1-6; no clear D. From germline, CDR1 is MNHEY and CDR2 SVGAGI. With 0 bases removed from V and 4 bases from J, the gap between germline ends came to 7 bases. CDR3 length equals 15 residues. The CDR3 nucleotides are TGTGCCAGCAGTTACTCGTTTACTTATAATTCACCCCTCCACTTT. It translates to CASSYSFTYNSPLHF.